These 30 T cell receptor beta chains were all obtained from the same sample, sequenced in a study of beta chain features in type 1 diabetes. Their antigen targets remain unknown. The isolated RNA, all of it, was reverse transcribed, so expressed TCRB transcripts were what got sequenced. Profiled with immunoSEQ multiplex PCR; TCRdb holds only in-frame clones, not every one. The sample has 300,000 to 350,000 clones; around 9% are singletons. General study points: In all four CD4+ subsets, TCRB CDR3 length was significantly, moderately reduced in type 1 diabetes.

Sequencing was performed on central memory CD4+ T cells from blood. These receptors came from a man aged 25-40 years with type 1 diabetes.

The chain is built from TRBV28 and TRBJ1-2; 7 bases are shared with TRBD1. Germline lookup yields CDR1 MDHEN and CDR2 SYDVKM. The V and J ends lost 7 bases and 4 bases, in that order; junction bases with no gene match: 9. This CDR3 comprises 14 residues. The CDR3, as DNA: TGTGCCAGCATACAACAGGGGCGCAGCTATGGCTACACCTTC. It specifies CASIQQGRSYGYTF.

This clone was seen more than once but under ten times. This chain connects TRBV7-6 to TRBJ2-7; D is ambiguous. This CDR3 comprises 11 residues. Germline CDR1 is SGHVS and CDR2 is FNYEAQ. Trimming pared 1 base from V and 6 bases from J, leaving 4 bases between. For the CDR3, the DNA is TGTGCCAGCAGCTTAGATAGCGAGCAGTACTTC. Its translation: CASSLDSEQYF.

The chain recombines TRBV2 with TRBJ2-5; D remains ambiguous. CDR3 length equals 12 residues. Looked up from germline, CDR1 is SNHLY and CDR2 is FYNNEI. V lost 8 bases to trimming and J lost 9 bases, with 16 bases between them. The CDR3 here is CASGVLTVAQYF. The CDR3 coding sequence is TGTGCCAGCGGCGTTCTTACCGTAGCCCAGTACTTC.

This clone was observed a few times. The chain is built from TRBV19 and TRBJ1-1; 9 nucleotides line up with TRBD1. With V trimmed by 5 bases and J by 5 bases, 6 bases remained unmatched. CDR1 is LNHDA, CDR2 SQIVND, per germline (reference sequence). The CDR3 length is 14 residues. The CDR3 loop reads CASSRQGVETEAFF. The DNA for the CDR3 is TGTGCCAGTAGTCGACAGGGGGTAGAGACTGAAGCTTTCTTT.

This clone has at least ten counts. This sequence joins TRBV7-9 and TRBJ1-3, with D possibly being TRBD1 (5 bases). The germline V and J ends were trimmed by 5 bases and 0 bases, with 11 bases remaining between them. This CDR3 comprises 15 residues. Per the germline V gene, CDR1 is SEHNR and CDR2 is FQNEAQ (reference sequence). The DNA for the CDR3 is TGTGCCAGCAGCCCGCAGGGCAGCTCTGGAAACACCATATATTTT. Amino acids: CASSPQGSSGNTIYF.

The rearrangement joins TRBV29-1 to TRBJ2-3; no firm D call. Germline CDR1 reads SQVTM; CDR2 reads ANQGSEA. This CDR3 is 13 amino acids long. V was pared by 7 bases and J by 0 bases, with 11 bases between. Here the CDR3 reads CSARSGSTDTQYF. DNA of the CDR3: TGCAGCGCTAGATCCGGGAGCACAGATACGCAGTATTTT.

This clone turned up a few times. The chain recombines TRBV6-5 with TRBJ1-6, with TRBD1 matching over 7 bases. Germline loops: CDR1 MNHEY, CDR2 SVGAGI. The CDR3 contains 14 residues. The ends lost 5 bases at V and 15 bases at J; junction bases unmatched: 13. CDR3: CASSTNDRAWDLHF. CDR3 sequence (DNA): TGTGCCAGCAGTACAAACGACAGGGCCTGGGACCTCCACTTT.

The CDR3: CASSFSSDRGQGTQYF. CDR3 coding DNA: TGTGCCAGCAGTTTTTCCTCGGACAGGGGGCAGGGGACCCAGTACTTC. This sequence joins TRBV6-5 and TRBJ2-5, with TRBD1 identical over 11 bases. Germline V gives CDR1 MNHEY, CDR2 SVGAGI. The CDR3 consists of 16 residues. V was pared by 4 bases and J by 7 bases, with 11 bases of the junction left unmatched.

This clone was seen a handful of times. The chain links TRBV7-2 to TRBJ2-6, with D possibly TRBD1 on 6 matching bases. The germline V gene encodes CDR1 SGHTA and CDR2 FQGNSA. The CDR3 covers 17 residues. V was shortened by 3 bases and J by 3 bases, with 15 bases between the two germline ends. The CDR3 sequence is CASSFSAGANGANVLTF. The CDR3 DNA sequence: TGTGCCAGCAGCTTTTCCGCAGGGGCTAATGGGGCCAACGTCCTGACTTTC.

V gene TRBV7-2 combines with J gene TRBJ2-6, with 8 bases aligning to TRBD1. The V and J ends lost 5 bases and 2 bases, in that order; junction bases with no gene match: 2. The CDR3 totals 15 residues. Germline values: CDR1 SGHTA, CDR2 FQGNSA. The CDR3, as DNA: TGTGCCAGCAGCCCAGGGGGCGCTGGGGCCAACGTCCTGACTTTC. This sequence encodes CASSPGGAGANVLTF.

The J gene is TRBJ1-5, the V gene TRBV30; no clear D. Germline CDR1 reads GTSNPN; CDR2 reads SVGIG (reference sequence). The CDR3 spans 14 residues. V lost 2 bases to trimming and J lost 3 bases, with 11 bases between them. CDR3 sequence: CAWSRQTLNQPQHF. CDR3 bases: TGTGCCTGGAGTCGGCAGACTCTCAATCAGCCCCAGCATTTT. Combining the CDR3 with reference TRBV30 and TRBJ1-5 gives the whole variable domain SQTIHQWPATLVQPVGSPLSLECTVEGTSNPNLYWYRQAAGRGLQLLFYSVGIGQISSEVPQNLSASRPQDRQFILSSKKLLLSDSGFYLCAWSRQTLNQPQHFGDGTRLSIL.

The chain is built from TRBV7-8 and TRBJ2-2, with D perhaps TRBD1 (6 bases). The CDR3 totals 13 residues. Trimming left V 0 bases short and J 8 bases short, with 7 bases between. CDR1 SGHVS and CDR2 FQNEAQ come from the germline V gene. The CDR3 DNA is TGTGCCAGCAGCTTAGCAGGGACAGGGGAGCTGTTTTTT. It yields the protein CASSLAGTGELFF.

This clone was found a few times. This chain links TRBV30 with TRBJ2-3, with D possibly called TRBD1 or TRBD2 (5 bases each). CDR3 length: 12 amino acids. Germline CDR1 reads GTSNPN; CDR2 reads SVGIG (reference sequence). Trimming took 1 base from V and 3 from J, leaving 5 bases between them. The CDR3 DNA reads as TGTGCCTGGAGTGGGGGGACAGATACGCAGTATTTT. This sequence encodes CAWSGGTDTQYF.

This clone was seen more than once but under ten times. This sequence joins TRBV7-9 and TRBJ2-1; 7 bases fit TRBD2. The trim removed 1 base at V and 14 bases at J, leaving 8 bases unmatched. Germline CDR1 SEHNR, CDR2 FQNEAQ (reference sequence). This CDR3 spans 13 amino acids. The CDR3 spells CASSLVVASGEFF. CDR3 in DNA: TGTGCCAGCAGCTTAGTCGTCGCGAGCGGGGAGTTCTTC.

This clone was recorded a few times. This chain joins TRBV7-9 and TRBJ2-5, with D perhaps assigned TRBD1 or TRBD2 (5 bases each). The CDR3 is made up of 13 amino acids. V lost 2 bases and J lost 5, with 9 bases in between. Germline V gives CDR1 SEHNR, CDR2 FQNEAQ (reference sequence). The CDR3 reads CASSLTWGETQYF. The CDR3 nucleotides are TGTGCCAGCAGCTTAACCTGGGGGGAGACCCAGTACTTC.

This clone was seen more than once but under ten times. CDR3 nucleotide sequence: TGTGCCAGCAGCTTAGGACTGCATGAAGAGACCCAGTACTTC. Its translation is CASSLGLHEETQYF. The V gene is TRBV7-2, the J gene TRBJ2-5, with D unresolved. Trimming removed 1 base from V and 3 bases from J, with 9 bases in between. The CDR3 loop spans 14 amino acids. CDR1 is SGHTA and CDR2 is FQGNSA in the germline V gene.

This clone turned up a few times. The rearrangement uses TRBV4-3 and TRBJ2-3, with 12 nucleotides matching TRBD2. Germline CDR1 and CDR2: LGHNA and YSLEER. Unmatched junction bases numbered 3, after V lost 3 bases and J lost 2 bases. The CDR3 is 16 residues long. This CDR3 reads CASSQTSGGATDTQYF. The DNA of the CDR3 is TGCGCCAGCAGCCAGACTAGCGGGGGCGCCACAGATACGCAGTATTTT.

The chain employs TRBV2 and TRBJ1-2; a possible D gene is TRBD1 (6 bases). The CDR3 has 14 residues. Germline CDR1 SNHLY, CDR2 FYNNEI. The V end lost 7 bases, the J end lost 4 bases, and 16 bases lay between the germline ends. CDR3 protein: CASTAGPGAYGYTF. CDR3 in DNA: TGTGCCAGCACCGCGGGGCCAGGGGCCTATGGCTACACCTTC.

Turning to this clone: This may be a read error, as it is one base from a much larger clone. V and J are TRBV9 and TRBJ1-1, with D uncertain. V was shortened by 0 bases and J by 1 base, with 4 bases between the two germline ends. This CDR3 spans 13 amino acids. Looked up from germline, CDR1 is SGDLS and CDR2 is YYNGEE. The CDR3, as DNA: TGTGCCAGCAGCGTAGACAGGAACACTGAAGCTTTCTTT. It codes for CASSVDRNTEAFF.

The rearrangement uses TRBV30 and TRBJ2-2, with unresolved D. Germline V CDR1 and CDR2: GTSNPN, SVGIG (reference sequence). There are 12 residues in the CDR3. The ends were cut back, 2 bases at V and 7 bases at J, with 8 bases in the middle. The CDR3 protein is CAWSLGYGELFF. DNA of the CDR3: TGTGCCTGGAGTTTAGGGTACGGGGAGCTGTTTTTT. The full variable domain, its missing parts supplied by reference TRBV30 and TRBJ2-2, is SQTIHQWPATLVQPVGSPLSLECTVEGTSNPNLYWYRQAAGRGLQLLFYSVGIGQISSEVPQNLSASRPQDRQFILSSKKLLLSDSGFYLCAWSLGYGELFFGEGSRLTVL.

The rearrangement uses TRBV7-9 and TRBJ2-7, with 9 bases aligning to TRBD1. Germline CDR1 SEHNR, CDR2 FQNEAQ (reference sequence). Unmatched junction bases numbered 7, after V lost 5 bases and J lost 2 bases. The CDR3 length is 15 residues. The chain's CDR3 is CASSIGTGRAYEQYF. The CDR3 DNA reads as TGTGCCAGCAGCATTGGGACAGGGAGGGCCTACGAGCAGTACTTC.

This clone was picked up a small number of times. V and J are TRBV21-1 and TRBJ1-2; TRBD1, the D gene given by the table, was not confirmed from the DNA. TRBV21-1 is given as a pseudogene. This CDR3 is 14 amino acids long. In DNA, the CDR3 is TGTGCCAGCAGCGGAATACAGGGTCTCTATGGCTACACCTTC. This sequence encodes CASSGIQGLYGYTF.

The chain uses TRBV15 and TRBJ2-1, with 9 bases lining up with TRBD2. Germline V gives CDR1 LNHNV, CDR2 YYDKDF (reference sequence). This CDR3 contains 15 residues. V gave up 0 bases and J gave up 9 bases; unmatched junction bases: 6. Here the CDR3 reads CATSRDLAGGREQFF. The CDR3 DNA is TGTGCCACCAGCAGAGACCTCGCGGGGGGGCGTGAGCAGTTCTTC.

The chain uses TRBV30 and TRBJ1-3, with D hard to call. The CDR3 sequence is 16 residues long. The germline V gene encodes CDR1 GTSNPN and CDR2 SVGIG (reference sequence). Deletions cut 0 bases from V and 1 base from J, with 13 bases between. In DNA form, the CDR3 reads TGTGCCTGGAGTGTACTTAATAGAGGTTCTGGAAACACCATATATTTT. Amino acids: CAWSVLNRGSGNTIYF.

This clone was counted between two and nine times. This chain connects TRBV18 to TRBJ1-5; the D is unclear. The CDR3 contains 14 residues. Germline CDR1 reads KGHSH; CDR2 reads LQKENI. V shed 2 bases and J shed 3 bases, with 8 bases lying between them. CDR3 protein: CASSPGQDNQPQHF. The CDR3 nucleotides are TGTGCCAGCTCACCAGGGCAGGACAATCAGCCCCAGCATTTT.

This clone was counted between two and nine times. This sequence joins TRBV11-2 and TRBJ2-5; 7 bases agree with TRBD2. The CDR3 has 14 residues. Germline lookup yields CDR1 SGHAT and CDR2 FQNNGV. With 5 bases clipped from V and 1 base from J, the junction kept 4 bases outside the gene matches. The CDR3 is CASSRTSVQETQYF. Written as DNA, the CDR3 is TGTGCCAGCAGCCGAACTAGCGTCCAAGAGACCCAGTACTTC.

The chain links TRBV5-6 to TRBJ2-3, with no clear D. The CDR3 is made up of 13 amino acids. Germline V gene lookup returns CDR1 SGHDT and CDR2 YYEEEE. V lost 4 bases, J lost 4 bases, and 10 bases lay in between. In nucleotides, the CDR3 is TGTGCCAGCAGCCTGGGTCGGGCAGATACGCAGTATTTT. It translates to CASSLGRADTQYF. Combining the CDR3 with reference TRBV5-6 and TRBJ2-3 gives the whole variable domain DAGVTQSPTHLIKTRGQQVTLRCSPKSGHDTVSWYQQALGQGPQFIFQYYEEEERQRGNFPDRFSGHQFPNYSSELNVNALLLGDSALYLCASSLGRADTQYFGPGTRLTVL.

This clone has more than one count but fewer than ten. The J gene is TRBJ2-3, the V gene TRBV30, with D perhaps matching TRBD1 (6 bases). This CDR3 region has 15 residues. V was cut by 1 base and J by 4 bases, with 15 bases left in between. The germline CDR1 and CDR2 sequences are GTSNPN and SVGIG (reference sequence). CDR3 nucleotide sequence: TGTGCCTGGAGTGGGGGCAGGGGAAATTCAGATACGCAGTATTTT. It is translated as CAWSGGRGNSDTQYF.

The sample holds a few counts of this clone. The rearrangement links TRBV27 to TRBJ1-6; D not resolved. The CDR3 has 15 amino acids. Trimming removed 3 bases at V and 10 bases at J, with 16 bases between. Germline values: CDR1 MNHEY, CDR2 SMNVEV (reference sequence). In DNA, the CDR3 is TGTGCCAGCAGTTTGGAGACTCCGGTCACCTCACCCCTCCACTTT. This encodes CASSLETPVTSPLHF.

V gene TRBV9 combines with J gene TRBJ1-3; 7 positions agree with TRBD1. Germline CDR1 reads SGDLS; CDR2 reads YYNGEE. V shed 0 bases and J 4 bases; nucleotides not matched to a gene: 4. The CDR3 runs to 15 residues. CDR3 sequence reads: CASSVGQGGGNTIYF. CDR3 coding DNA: TGTGCCAGCAGCGTAGGACAGGGCGGAGGAAACACCATATATTTT.